This T cell receptor beta chain appears in the sequencing data of a study of T-cell reconstitution after alpha-beta-depleted transplantation in children. Unique molecular identifiers featured in how the TCRbeta library was prepared. TCRdb itself ran the PCR reads through MiXCR, one entry per CDR3 protein. Among hundreds of thousands of distinct CDR3 sequences listed, about an eighth were seen once. Findings and limits, study-wide: The origin of alpha-beta T cells about two months after transplant was reportedly several hundred expanded graft clones.

This CDR3 comprises 14 residues. The ends lost 6 bases at V and 6 bases at J; junction bases unmatched: 3. This clonotype was picked up a small number of times. Its antigen remains unidentified. The chain carries TRBV12-3 or TRBV12-4 and TRBJ2-1, with 12 bases identical to TRBD2. The sequence derives from a male patient aged 10 to 17 who had a stem cell transplant for acute myeloid leukemia, so the T cells may come from the graft donor. Sequencing was performed on PBMCs, mostly from graft donor cells, taken 360 days after TCRalphabeta/CD19-depleted stem cell transplant. CDR3 in amino acids: CASRPSGRGNEQFF. CDR3 nucleotide sequence: TGTGCCAGCAGACCTAGCGGGAGGGGCAATGAGCAGTTCTTC.